Below are 12 T cell receptor beta chains sequenced from a single sample in a study of control samples from healthy donors and cancer patients. Only in-frame clones appear in the TCRdb table, and some are missing; sequencing was by immunoSEQ multiplex PCR. The sample has about 130,000 clones, roughly 84% seen once; the top ten hold around 1.8%. Material: blood. The receptor set was obtained from a man between 18 and 29 years old in good health.

The chain carries TRBV27 and TRBJ1-5, with 8 bases lining up with TRBD1. Germline V gives CDR1 MNHEY, CDR2 SMNVEV (reference sequence). V gave up 5 bases and J gave up 3 bases; unmatched junction bases: 12. The CDR3 spans 17 residues. CDR3 nucleotides: TGTGCCAGCAGTCGACGAAATCGGGACAGGTACAATCAGCCCCAGCATTTT. It encodes CASSRRNRDRYNQPQHF.

V and J are TRBV29-1 and TRBJ1-1, with D possibly matching TRBD1 (5 bases). The V and J ends lost 3 bases and 2 bases respectively, with 7 bases between them. This CDR3 comprises 12 residues. The V gene's germline CDR1 is SQVTM and CDR2 ANQGSEA. The CDR3 loop is CSVEGENTEAFF. The CDR3 nucleotides are TGCAGCGTTGAGGGGGAAAACACTGAAGCTTTCTTT.

The V and J genes are TRBV28 and TRBJ1-5; maybe TRBD1 (5 bases). Germline CDR1 is MDHEN and CDR2 is SYDVKM. This CDR3 is built from 17 residues. Trimming removed 8 bases from V and 7 bases from J, with 27 bases in between. This CDR3 is CASGGSRGNLLGQPQHF. As DNA, the CDR3 is TGTGCCAGCGGGGGGTCGAGGGGCAATTTATTAGGACAGCCCCAGCATTTT.

The chain employs TRBV11-1 and TRBJ1-4, with 8 bases lining up with TRBD1. The germline gives CDR1 SGHAT, CDR2 FQDESV (reference sequence). The CDR3 has 15 amino acids. Germline trimming cut 5 bases from V and 5 bases from J; bases unmatched to any gene: 7. The chain's CDR3 is CASSPRDRSNEKLFF. Here the CDR3 DNA reads TGTGCCAGCAGCCCCCGGGACAGGAGCAATGAAAAACTGTTTTTT. Looking up the rest from reference TRBV11-1 and TRBJ1-4 gives the full variable domain: EAEVAQSPRYKITEKSQAVAFWCDPISGHATLYWYRQILGQGPELLVQFQDESVVDDSQLPKDRFSAERLKGVDSTLKIQPAELGDSAMYLCASSPRDRSNEKLFFGSGTQLSVL.

About this clone itself: At the DNA level, this CDR3 is encoded by other sequences in the same sample as well. This chain uses TRBV6-6 with TRBJ1-5, with D uncertain. Per germline, CDR1 MNHNY and CDR2 SVGAGI (reference sequence). Between the trimmed V and J ends, which lost 4 bases and 4 bases, there was a span of 2 bases. The CDR3 is 11 amino acids. The CDR3: CASSSNQPQHF. The CDR3 nucleotides read TGTGCCAGCAGTTCTAATCAGCCCCAGCATTTT.

This chain uses TRBV30 with TRBJ1-2, with a possible D match to TRBD1 (5 bases). The CDR3 runs 12 residues. Trimming shortened V by 0 bases and J by 8 bases, and 10 bases separated the two germline ends. Germline CDR1 reads GTSNPN; CDR2 reads SVGIG (reference sequence). CDR3 loop: CAWSVWGEGYTF. In DNA, the CDR3 is TGTGCCTGGAGTGTATGGGGGGAGGGCTACACCTTC.

The chain links TRBV7-9 to TRBJ1-2; 8 bases fit TRBD1. Losses at the gene ends were 5 bases for V and 5 bases for J; bases not matched to a gene: 4. The CDR3 consists of 13 residues. CDR1 is SEHNR and CDR2 is FQNEAQ in the germline V gene (reference sequence). CDR3 sequence (DNA): TGTGCCAGCAGCCCCGGACAGGGTTATGGCTACACCTTC. This sequence encodes CASSPGQGYGYTF.

The CDR3 DNA reads as TGCGCCAGCAGCACCTCGACAGGGGAAACCGGGGAGCTGTTTTTT. It translates to CASSTSTGETGELFF. This chain joins TRBV5-1 and TRBJ2-2, with TRBD1 matching over 8 bases. Germline V gene lookup returns CDR1 SGHRS and CDR2 YFSETQ. This CDR3 contains 15 residues. The V segment lost 4 bases and the J segment 5 bases; nucleotides outside the gene matches: 7.

This chain uses TRBV3-1 (or the pseudogene TRBV3-2) with TRBJ2-7; 14 bases line up with TRBD2. This CDR3 comprises 17 residues. In germline, CDR1 is LGHDT, CDR2 YNNKEL (reference sequence). V shed 4 bases, J shed 2 bases, and the junction held 7 bases outside the gene matches. CDR3 in DNA: TGTGCCAGCAGCCGGGGGACTAGCGGGAGTTATCCCTACGAGCAGTACTTC. Translation gives CASSRGTSGSYPYEQYF.

As regards this clone: Additional DNA sequences in this sample encode the identical CDR3. The J gene is TRBJ2-2, the V gene TRBV11-3; TRBD2 matches at 9 bases. V was clipped by 6 bases and J by 1 base; unmatched bases: 3. Germline V gene lookup returns CDR1 SGHNT and CDR2 YENEEA. The CDR3 has 15 residues. This chain's CDR3 is CASRLTSGNTGELFF. CDR3 in DNA: TGTGCCAGCAGGTTGACTAGCGGGAACACCGGGGAGCTGTTTTTT. Combining the CDR3 with reference TRBV11-3 and TRBJ2-2 gives the whole variable domain EAGVVQSPRYKIIEKKQPVAFWCNPISGHNTLYWYLQNLGQGPELLIRYENEEAVDDSQLPKDRFSAERLKGVDSTLKIQPAELGDSAVYLCASRLTSGNTGELFFGEGSRLTVL.

The chain links TRBV6-2 or TRBV6-3 to TRBJ1-5; D may be TRBD1 (6 bases). The V gene's germline CDR1 is MNHEY and CDR2 SVGEGT. V lost 6 bases and J 0 bases, leaving 27 bases between the germline ends. The CDR3 loop spans 20 amino acids. The chain's CDR3 is CASSSFPPPDRLYSNQPQHF. The DNA for the CDR3 is TGTGCCAGCAGCTCTTTTCCACCACCGGACAGACTCTATAGCAATCAGCCCCAGCATTTT.

CDR3 amino acids: CASRERAPNQPQHF. The CDR3, as DNA: TGTGCCAGCAGAGAGAGGGCCCCGAATCAGCCCCAGCATTTT. This sequence joins TRBV6-6 and TRBJ1-5, with no clear D. CDR1 MNHNY and CDR2 SVGAGI come from the germline V gene (reference sequence). The CDR3 runs 14 residues. Trimming took off 6 bases at V and 4 bases at J, with 13 bases between the two ends.